The source of this T cell receptor beta chain is a study of beta chain features in type 1 diabetes. Across the whole study: Patients looked much like healthy donors when it came to age, gender and cell yields.

This clone came up a few times. The CDR3 has 16 residues. Germline CDR1 ENHRY, CDR2 SYGVKD. The J segment lost 3 bases and the V segment lost 4 bases, leaving 7 bases of the junction unmatched. Every isolated RNA sample was fully reverse transcribed, so sequencing captured expressed TCRB transcripts. Assay used: immunoSEQ multiplex PCR; TCRdb lists only in-frame clones, some missing. The table lists 110,000 to 150,000 clones, 6.9% of them singletons. The J gene is TRBJ2-3, the V gene TRBV10-3; 10 nucleotides match TRBD2. The sequence was obtained from a woman in her twenties or thirties in good health. Sequenced input: central memory CD4+ T cells from blood. The CDR3 loop is CAISGTSGGGTDTQYF. The CDR3 DNA reads TGTGCCATCAGTGGGACCAGCGGGGGGGGAACAGATACGCAGTATTTT.